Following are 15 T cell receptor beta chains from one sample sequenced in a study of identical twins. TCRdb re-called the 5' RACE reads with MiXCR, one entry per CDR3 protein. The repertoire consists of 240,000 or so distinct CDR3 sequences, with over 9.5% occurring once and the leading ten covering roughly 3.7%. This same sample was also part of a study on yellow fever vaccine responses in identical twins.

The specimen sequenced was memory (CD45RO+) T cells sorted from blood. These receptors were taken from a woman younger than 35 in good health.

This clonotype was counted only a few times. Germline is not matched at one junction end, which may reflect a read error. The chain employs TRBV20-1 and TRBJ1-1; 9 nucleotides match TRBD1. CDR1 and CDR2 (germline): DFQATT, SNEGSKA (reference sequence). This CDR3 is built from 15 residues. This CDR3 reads CSPSPWTGDGTEAFF. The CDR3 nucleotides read TGCAGTCCTAGCCCCTGGACAGGGGATGGCACTGAAGCTTTCTTT.

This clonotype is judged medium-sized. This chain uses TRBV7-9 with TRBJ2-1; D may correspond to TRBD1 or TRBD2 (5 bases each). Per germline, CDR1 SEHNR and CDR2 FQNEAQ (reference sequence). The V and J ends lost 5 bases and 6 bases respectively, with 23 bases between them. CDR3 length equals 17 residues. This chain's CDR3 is CASSLRGGPGMTNEQFF. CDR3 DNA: TGTGCCAGCAGCCTGAGGGGTGGGCCCGGGATGACCAATGAGCAGTTCTTC.

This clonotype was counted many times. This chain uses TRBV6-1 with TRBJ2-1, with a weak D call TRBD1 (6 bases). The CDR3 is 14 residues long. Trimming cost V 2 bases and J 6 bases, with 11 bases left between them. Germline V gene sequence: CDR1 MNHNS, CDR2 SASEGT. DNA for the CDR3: TGTGCCAGCAGTGAACTAACAGGGACCAATGAGCAGTTCTTC. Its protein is CASSELTGTNEQFF.

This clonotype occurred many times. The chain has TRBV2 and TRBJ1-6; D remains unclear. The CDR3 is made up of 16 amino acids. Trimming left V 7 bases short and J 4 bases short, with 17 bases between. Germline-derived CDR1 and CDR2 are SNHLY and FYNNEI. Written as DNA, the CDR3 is TGTGCCAGCAAAGTATCTCCTAACTCTTATAATTCACCCCTCCACTTT. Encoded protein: CASKVSPNSYNSPLHF.

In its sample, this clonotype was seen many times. CDR3 DNA: TGTGCCAGCAGCGTCGGGCCACAATCCTACAATGAGCAGTTCTTC. Translated: CASSVGPQSYNEQFF. The chain has TRBV5-6 and TRBJ2-1; D is uncertain. Between the trimmed V and J ends, which lost 4 bases and 1 base, there was a span of 12 bases. This CDR3 is 15 amino acids long. In germline, CDR1 is SGHDT, CDR2 YYEEEE.

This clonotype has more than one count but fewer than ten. CDR3 in amino acids: CSVATRTRLVEQFF. In DNA form, the CDR3 reads TGCAGCGTTGCAACCAGGACTAGGCTCGTTGAGCAGTTCTTC. The chain links TRBV29-1 to TRBJ2-1, with 7 positions matching TRBD2. The junction had 12 bases not matched to a gene; V was cut back by 4 bases and J by 9 bases. CDR3 length: 14 amino acids. Per the germline V gene, CDR1 is SQVTM and CDR2 is ANQGSEA.

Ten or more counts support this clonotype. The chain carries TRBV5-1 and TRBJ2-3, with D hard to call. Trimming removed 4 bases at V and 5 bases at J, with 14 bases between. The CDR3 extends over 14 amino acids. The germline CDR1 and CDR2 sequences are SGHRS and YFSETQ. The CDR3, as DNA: TGCGCCAGCAGCCGCGACCCCTGGGGAGATACGCAGTATTTT. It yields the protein CASSRDPWGDTQYF.

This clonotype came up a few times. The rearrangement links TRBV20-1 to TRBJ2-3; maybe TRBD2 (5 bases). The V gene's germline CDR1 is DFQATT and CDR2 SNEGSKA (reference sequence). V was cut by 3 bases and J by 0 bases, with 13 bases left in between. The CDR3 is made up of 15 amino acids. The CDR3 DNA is TGCAGTGCTAGCGGGGTACCGTATAGCACAGATACGCAGTATTTT. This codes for CSASGVPYSTDTQYF.

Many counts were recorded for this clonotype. The CDR3 region is CASSFISAGVKETQYF. The CDR3 DNA follows: TGTGCCAGCAGCTTTATATCAGCGGGAGTTAAGGAGACCCAGTACTTC. The chain uses TRBV11-2 and TRBJ2-5; 8 bases match TRBD2. In germline, CDR1 is SGHAT, CDR2 FQNNGV. V shed 3 bases, J shed 5 bases, and the junction held 11 bases outside the gene matches. This CDR3 region has 16 residues.

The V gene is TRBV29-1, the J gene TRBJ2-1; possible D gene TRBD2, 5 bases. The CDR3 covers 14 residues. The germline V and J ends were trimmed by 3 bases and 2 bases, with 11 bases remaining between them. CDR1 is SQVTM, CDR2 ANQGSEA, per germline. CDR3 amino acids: CSVDVDSPYNEQFF. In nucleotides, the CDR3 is TGCAGCGTTGATGTGGACTCCCCCTACAATGAGCAGTTCTTC.

The CDR3 DNA sequence: TGTGCCAGCAGCCCCCCCCGGACAGGGGCGAAGACCCAGTACTTC. It is translated as CASSPPRTGAKTQYF. This chain joins TRBV7-9 and TRBJ2-5, with 9 bases lining up with TRBD1. Looked up from germline, CDR1 is SEHNR and CDR2 is FQNEAQ (reference sequence). The CDR3 consists of 15 residues. Unmatched junction bases numbered 10, after V lost 5 bases and J lost 6 bases. The full variable domain, rest sourced from reference TRBV7-9 and TRBJ2-5, is DTGVSQNPRHKITKRGQNVTFRCDPISEHNRLYWYRQTLGQGPEFLTYFQNEAQLEKSRLLSDRFSAERPKGSFSTLEIQRTEQGDSAMYLCASSPPRTGAKTQYFGPGTRLLVL.

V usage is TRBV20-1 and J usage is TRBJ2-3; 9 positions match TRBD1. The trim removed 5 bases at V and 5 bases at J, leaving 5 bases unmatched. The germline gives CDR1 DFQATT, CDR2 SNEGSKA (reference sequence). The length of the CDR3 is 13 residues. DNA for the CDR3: TGCAGTGCTCCGGGACAGGGCAGAGATACGCAGTATTTT. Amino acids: CSAPGQGRDTQYF.

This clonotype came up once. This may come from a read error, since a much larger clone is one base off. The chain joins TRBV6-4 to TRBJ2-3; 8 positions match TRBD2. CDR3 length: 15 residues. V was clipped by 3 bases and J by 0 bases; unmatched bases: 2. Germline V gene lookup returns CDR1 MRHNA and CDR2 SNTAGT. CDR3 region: CASSEASGSTDTQYF. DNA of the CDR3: TGTGCCAGCAGTGAGGCTAGCGGGAGCACAGATACGCAGTATTTT.

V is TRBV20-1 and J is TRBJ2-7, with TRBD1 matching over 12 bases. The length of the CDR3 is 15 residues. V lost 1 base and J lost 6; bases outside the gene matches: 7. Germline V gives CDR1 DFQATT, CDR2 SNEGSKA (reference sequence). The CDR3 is CSARALGQGAGEQYF. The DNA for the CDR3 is TGCAGTGCTAGAGCCCTGGGACAGGGGGCTGGCGAGCAGTACTTC.

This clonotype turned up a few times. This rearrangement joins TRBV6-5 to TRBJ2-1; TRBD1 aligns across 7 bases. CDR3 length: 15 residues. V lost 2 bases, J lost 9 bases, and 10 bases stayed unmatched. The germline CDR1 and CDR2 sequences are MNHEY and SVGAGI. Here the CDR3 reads CASSYVRGGGGEQFF. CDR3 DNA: TGTGCCAGCAGTTACGTAAGAGGGGGCGGCGGTGAGCAGTTCTTC.